The clone carrying this T cell receptor (beta chain) was detected only a few times. Original processing notes: Amplification of reference gene primers was used by the study to estimate nucleated cell counts. Repertoires were generated with immunoSEQ multiplex PCR, while TCRdb's copy carries only in-frame clones and drops some. V, J and clone size are those of that table, while D and trimming were read from the DNA. The data show 140,000 or so clones, about three quarters seen once. This sample is part of a study of blood T cell repertoires in COVID-19. Across the whole study: Sites across the United States, Italy and Spain contributed samples from acute and convalescent COVID-19. PBMCs, B-cell-depleted T cells, or T cells provided the cDNA or gDNA that made up the material.

Per the germline V gene, CDR1 is MDHEN and CDR2 is SYDVKM. CDR3 length: 13 residues. The V gene lost 3 bases and the J gene lost 6 bases, with 11 bases spanning the gap. The rearrangement joins TRBV28 to TRBJ1-2; unclear D gene. The TCR comes from a man in his fifties with acute or convalescent COVID-19. The sample taken for sequencing was peripheral blood. The DNA for the CDR3 is TGTGCCAGCAGTTTCATTGGGCGGGATGGCTACACCTTC. Translation gives CASSFIGRDGYTF.